One sample yielded the 25 T cell receptor beta chains listed below, sequenced in a study of blood T cells in healthy people across ages (dated by TCRdb to the mid-2010s). Receptor libraries were prepared by 5' RACE. The sequencer listed for this sample is Illumina HiSeq 2500. A second PCR of about 7 to 12 cycles was run with a J-beta primer mix and a sample-barcoded 5' primer. TCRdb reprocessed the public reads (quality trimming at Q25 with fastp, clone calling with MiXCR) and kept in-frame beta chains. Rows merge per CDR3 protein into single entries with the most common DNA and genes. The sample contains roughly 900,000 distinct CDR3 sequences, around 30% of them found a single time. The ten most abundant clones make up roughly 17% of the sample. The specimen sequenced was blood. The receptor source for this set is a woman at least 80 years old in good health.

The rearrangement uses TRBV20-1 and TRBJ1-1; D is unclear. CDR1 is DFQATT, CDR2 SNEGSKA, per germline (reference sequence). Trimming stripped 3 bases from V and 6 bases from J, with 14 bases between. The CDR3 runs to 13 residues. CDR3 DNA sequence: TGCAGTGCTAGGGATGGGAGACCCGCTGAAGCTTTCTTT. Translation gives CSARDGRPAEAFF.

As for this clonotype: A much larger clone sits a single nucleotide away, making a read error possible. The chain uses TRBV7-2 and TRBJ1-1; the D is unclear. CDR3 length equals 16 residues. CDR1 and CDR2 from the germline V gene are SGHTA and FQGNSA. The CDR3 loop is CAGSLATGERATEAFF. The CDR3 DNA follows: TGTGCCGGCAGCTTAGCCACGGGAGAAAGGGCCACTGAAGCTTTCTTT.

This clonotype turned up a few times. The DNA of the CDR3 is TGTGCCAGCAGCCAAGATCAAGGGACTTCAACGTCCCCTGAAGCTTTCTTT. This sequence encodes CASSQDQGTSTSPEAFF. This chain connects TRBV4-2 to TRBJ1-1; D is perhaps TRBD1 (5 bases). Germline-derived CDR1 and CDR2 are LGHNA and YNFKEQ. Trimming took 0 bases from V and 6 from J, leaving 20 bases between them. The CDR3 runs 17 residues.

This clonotype was counted at least ten times. The V call is TRBV6-1, the J call TRBJ1-2; D uncertain. The V end lost 2 bases, the J end lost 4 bases, and 23 bases lay between the germline ends. CDR3 length: 18 amino acids. Germline assignment: CDR1 MNHNS and CDR2 SASEGT. This chain's CDR3 is CASSETTRPVRGSYGYTF. The CDR3 DNA reads TGTGCCAGCAGTGAAACAACCCGACCCGTCCGGGGATCCTATGGCTACACCTTC.

This clonotype was recorded many times. V usage is TRBV20-1 and J usage is TRBJ2-7; 8 bases are a match to TRBD1. Trimming removed 5 bases from V and 4 bases from J; junction bases left unmatched: 7. This CDR3 region has 13 residues. Germline values: CDR1 DFQATT, CDR2 SNEGSKA (reference sequence). CDR3 loop: CSARSDRAYEQYF. The CDR3 coding sequence is TGCAGTGCTCGTTCGGACAGGGCGTACGAGCAGTACTTC.

This chain links TRBV10-2 with TRBJ2-3; 9 bases agree with TRBD2. V trimming: 2 bases; J trimming: 4 bases; junction bases outside the gene matches: 7. Germline V gene sequence: CDR1 WSHSY, CDR2 SAAADI. The CDR3 extends over 16 amino acids. CDR3 nucleotide sequence: TGCGCCAGCAGTGAGGTTGGCGGGGGGGCCCCAGATACGCAGTATTTT. Translated: CASSEVGGGAPDTQYF.

There are many counts of this clonotype. The chain combines TRBV6-6 with TRBJ1-2, with TRBD1 matching over 12 bases. The trim removed 11 bases at V and 7 bases at J, leaving 8 bases unmatched. Germline CDR1 is MNHNY and CDR2 is SVGAGI (reference sequence). CDR3 size: 13 residues. CDR3 sequence (DNA): TGTGCCGCCTCGGGACAGGGGGCGAGTGGCTACACCTTC. Protein sequence: CAASGQGASGYTF.

This clonotype was observed many times. The chain uses TRBV7-2 and TRBJ1-5; 10 bases are shared with TRBD1. Germline loops: CDR1 SGHTA, CDR2 FQGNSA. Unmatched junction bases numbered 7, after V lost 4 bases and J lost 4 bases. The length of the CDR3 is 16 residues. The CDR3 nucleotides are TGTGCCAGCAGCTCCCGGGACAGGGGATTTAATCAGCCCCAGCATTTT. It specifies CASSSRDRGFNQPQHF.

This clonotype was seen only once. This may be a read error: a much more frequent sequence differs by one nucleotide. The J gene is TRBJ2-7, the V gene TRBV2; 9 nucleotides match TRBD1. The CDR3 length is 15 residues. In germline, CDR1 is SNHLY, CDR2 FYNNEI. Trimming removed 4 bases from V and 10 bases from J; junction bases left unmatched: 14. CDR3 residues: CASSVQGAALEAQYF. The CDR3 DNA sequence: TGTGCCAGCAGTGTACAGGGGGCAGCTTTAGAGGCCCAGTACTTC.

This clonotype was observed a few times. The junction departs from the called germline gene at one end, perhaps through a read error. This chain connects TRBV5-1 to TRBJ2-3; D might be TRBD1 (5 bases). Germline V CDR1 and CDR2: SGHRS, YFSETQ. The CDR3 is 16 residues long. The CDR3 is CASSLGPNAGTGTQYF. CDR3 DNA: TGCGCCAGCAGCTTGGGTCCGAACGCAGGCACAGGTACGCAGTATTTT.

The chain links TRBV24-1 to TRBJ2-5; 13 bases line up with TRBD2. The germline gives CDR1 KGHDR, CDR2 SFDVKD. The V segment lost 3 bases and the J segment 11 bases; nucleotides outside the gene matches: 11. The CDR3 is 16 amino acids. In DNA form, the CDR3 reads TGTGCCACCAGTGATCTGACTAGCGGGGGGTTCAATGAGCAGTACTTC. This gives the protein CATSDLTSGGFNEQYF.

Points on this clonotype: This may be a read error: a much more frequent sequence differs by one nucleotide. The CDR3 region is CASCGGGMLSEQFF. In nucleotides, the CDR3 is TGTGCCAGCTGTGGTGGCGGGATGCTGAGTGAGCAGTTCTTC. This chain joins TRBV6-2 or TRBV6-3 and TRBJ2-1; D might be TRBD2 (6 bases). Trimming took off 8 bases at V and 9 bases at J, with 20 bases between the two ends. CDR1 MNHEY and CDR2 SVGEGT come from the germline V gene. CDR3 length: 14 residues.

The J gene is TRBJ2-7, the V gene TRBV11-3, with 9 bases lining up with TRBD1. Near its end, the DNA agrees better with TRBJ2-5, so the J call may be wrong. Looked up from germline, CDR1 is SGHNT and CDR2 is YENEEA. CDR3 size: 13 residues. Here the CDR3 reads CARDRGIKETQYF. The CDR3, as DNA: TGTGCCCGCGACAGGGGGATTAAAGAGACCCAGTACTTC.

This clonotype has just a few counts. V gene TRBV5-1 combines with J gene TRBJ2-6; 7 nucleotides line up with TRBD1. V gave up 0 bases and J gave up 0 bases; unmatched junction bases: 6. Germline CDR1 and CDR2: SGHRS and YFSETQ. This CDR3 region has 18 residues. The CDR3 DNA reads TGCGCCAGCAGCTTGGCGTTCGGGACAGTCTCTGGGGCCAACGTCCTGACTTTC. This sequence encodes CASSLAFGTVSGANVLTF.

The table lists this clonotype with a few counts. V and J are TRBV15 and TRBJ1-5, with D uncertain. V was pared by 0 bases and J by 2 bases, with 14 bases between. Germline CDR1 is LNHNV and CDR2 is YYDKDF (reference sequence). The CDR3 extends over 17 amino acids. The CDR3 loop reads CATSRDYHNLGNQPQHF. CDR3 DNA: TGTGCCACCAGCAGAGATTACCACAACCTTGGCAATCAGCCCCAGCATTTT.

This clonotype was seen only a few times. An end of the junction does not agree with germline; a read error may underlie this. The V gene is TRBV5-1, the J gene TRBJ1-6; no clear D. Per germline, CDR1 SGHRS and CDR2 YFSETQ. The CDR3 spans 12 residues. The CDR3 spells CASSLADSPRHF. CDR3 nucleotide sequence: TGCGCCAGCAGCTTGGCAGATTCACCCCGCCACTTT. Drawing the rest from reference TRBV5-1 and TRBJ1-6, the complete variable domain is KAGVTQTPRYLIKTRGQQVTLSCSPISGHRSVSWYQQTPGQGLQFLFEYFSETQRNKGNFPGRFSGRQFSNSRSEMNVSTLELGDSALYLCASSLADSPRHFGNGTRLTVT.

The sample holds many counts of this clonotype. V usage is TRBV5-1 and J usage is TRBJ2-6, with D perhaps matching TRBD2 (6 bases). The CDR3 runs 16 residues. V lost 4 bases and J lost 0, with 11 bases in between. CDR1 and CDR2 (germline): SGHRS, YFSETQ. CDR3 nucleotide sequence: TGCGCCAGCAGCGCGGGACTTCTCTCTGGGGCCAACGTCCTGACTTTC. Amino acid sequence: CASSAGLLSGANVLTF.

This clonotype was seen ten or more times. The chain uses TRBV27 and TRBJ2-1; either TRBD1 or TRBD2 may supply D (6 bases each). Trimming stripped 3 bases from V and 4 bases from J, with 10 bases between. Per germline, CDR1 MNHEY and CDR2 SMNVEV (reference sequence). The CDR3 totals 14 residues. In nucleotides, the CDR3 is TGTGCCAGCAGTTTCCGGGGGCCATACAATGAGCAGTTCTTC. This sequence encodes CASSFRGPYNEQFF.

This clonotype was seen many times. The chain has TRBV29-1 and TRBJ1-2, with TRBD1 matching 11 bases. Germline trimming cut 3 bases from V and 8 bases from J; bases unmatched to any gene: 8. CDR1 and CDR2 from the germline V gene are SQVTM and ANQGSEA. This CDR3 spans 14 amino acids. The CDR3 DNA follows: TGCAGCGTTGAGGTCGGGACAGGGGGATTCGGCTACACCTTC. Its translation is CSVEVGTGGFGYTF.

As regards this clonotype: A much larger clone is a single base away; this may be a read error. The rearrangement links TRBV12-3 or TRBV12-4 to TRBJ2-5; D ambiguous. V was pared by 5 bases and J by 11 bases, with 27 bases between. The CDR3 is 16 amino acids. In DNA, the CDR3 is TGTGCCAGCAGTCCCTTCCTACTTAACATATTTAATGAGCAGTACTTC. This gives the protein CASSPFLLNIFNEQYF.

The chain has TRBV12-3 or TRBV12-4 and TRBJ2-2; D is perhaps TRBD1 (7 bases). Trimming cost V 2 bases and J 6 bases, with 19 bases left between them. The CDR3 has 17 amino acids. Here the CDR3 reads CASSLKGPGGIAGELFF. CDR3 coding DNA: TGTGCCAGCAGTTTAAAAGGGCCAGGGGGGATCGCCGGGGAGCTGTTTTTT.

In its sample, this clonotype was seen many times. CDR3 amino acids: CASSPRTRETQYF. The CDR3 DNA reads as TGTGCCAGCAGCCCCAGGACGAGAGAGACCCAGTACTTC. This chain connects TRBV7-2 to TRBJ2-5; no reliable D call. Germline V gene lookup returns CDR1 SGHTA and CDR2 FQGNSA. The CDR3 loop spans 13 amino acids. Trimming pared 5 bases from V and 4 bases from J, leaving 11 bases between.

The V and J genes are TRBV30 and TRBJ2-5; 10 nucleotides align to TRBD2. Germline V gene sequence: CDR1 GTSNPN, CDR2 SVGIG (reference sequence). The CDR3 spans 13 residues. Unmatched junction bases numbered 6, after V lost 8 bases and J lost 3 bases. CDR3 region: CAGSGGAKETQYF. CDR3 DNA: TGTGCCGGAAGCGGGGGGGCCAAAGAGACCCAGTACTTC.

The chain combines TRBV5-1 with TRBJ2-3; D unclear. The CDR3 totals 13 residues. Trimming shortened V by 5 bases and J by 5 bases, and 12 bases separated the two germline ends. The germline V gene has CDR1 SGHRS and CDR2 YFSETQ. In nucleotides, the CDR3 is TGCGCCAGCAGAGAACGTGGGGAAGATACGCAGTATTTT. This encodes CASRERGEDTQYF.

This clonotype has at least ten counts. The rearrangement links TRBV12-3 or TRBV12-4 to TRBJ2-7, with 7 nucleotides matching TRBD1. The CDR3 has 13 amino acids. V shed 5 bases and J 3 bases; nucleotides not matched to a gene: 4. The CDR3 sequence is CASSIRQGYEQYF. As DNA, the CDR3 is TGTGCCAGCAGTATCCGACAGGGCTACGAGCAGTACTTC.